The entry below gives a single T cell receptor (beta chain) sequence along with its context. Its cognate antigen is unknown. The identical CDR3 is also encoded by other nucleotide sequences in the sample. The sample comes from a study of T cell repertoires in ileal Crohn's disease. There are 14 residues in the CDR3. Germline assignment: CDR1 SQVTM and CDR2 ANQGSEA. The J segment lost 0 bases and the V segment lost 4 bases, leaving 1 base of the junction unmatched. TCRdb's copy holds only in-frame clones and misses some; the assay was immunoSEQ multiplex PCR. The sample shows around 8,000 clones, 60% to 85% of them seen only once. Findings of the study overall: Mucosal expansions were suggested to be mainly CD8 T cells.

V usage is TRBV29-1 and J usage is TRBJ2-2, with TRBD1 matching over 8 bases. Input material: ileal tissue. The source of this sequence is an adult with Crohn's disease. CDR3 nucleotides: TGCAGCGTTGGACAGGGGACGAACACCGGGGAGCTGTTTTTT. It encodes CSVGQGTNTGELFF.